This T cell receptor (beta chain) originates from a study of blood T cell repertoires in COVID-19. About the research overall: Both acute and convalescent COVID-19 samples were obtained from the United States, Italy and Spain. PBMCs, B-cell-depleted T cells, or T cells provided the cDNA or gDNA that made up the material.

Trimming stripped 1 base from V and 0 bases from J, with 6 bases between. This CDR3 region has 14 residues. Germline values: CDR1 SEHNR, CDR2 FQNEAQ (reference sequence). Source study methods: Reference gene primer amplification in the assay estimated nucleated cell counts. TCRdb's copy holds only in-frame clones and misses some; the assay was immunoSEQ multiplex PCR. V and J calls and clone size come straight from that table; D and trimming were deduced from the DNA. Of some 130,000 clones in the sample, roughly 88% were seen once. The material sequenced was peripheral blood. The chain uses TRBV7-9 and TRBJ1-1; D might be TRBD1 (5 bases). The sequence derives from a man in his forties or fifties with acute or convalescent COVID-19. The CDR3 DNA reads TGTGCCAGCAGCTTAGGGACATTGAACACTGAAGCTTTCTTT. Translating gives CASSLGTLNTEAFF.